The entry below gives a single T cell receptor beta chain sequence along with its context. Its cognate antigen has yet to be identified. Per-nucleotide qualities are absent, and no much larger clonotype sits a single base away. These data belong to a study of vaccination effects on CD4 cells after COVID-19 (dated by TCRdb to between 2021 and 2022). Notes on the research overall: Two doses of either the BNT162b2 or the mRNA-1273 mRNA SARS-CoV-2 vaccine were administered to participants. SARS-CoV-2 spike-specific CD4+ TCR repertoires were compared before and after mRNA vaccination in COVID-19 convalescent patients and in infection-naive vaccine recipients. A total of 10 COVID-19 convalescent patients and several SARS-CoV-2-naive healthy vaccine recipients were included in the full study. The Oncomine TCR Beta short-read assay on an Illumina iSeq 100 was used to sequence cultures from other donors in the study. Overall study outcomes, separate from this receptor: The study was limited by a small number of convalescent patients, and early post-infection timepoints were lacking. Both infection-induced and vaccine-induced clones contracted markedly at late post-vaccination timepoints, which is consistent with waning T cell responses. Among healthy vaccine recipients, nearly all vaccine-induced clones were SARS-CoV-2 mono-reactive, and only 1 of 255 was cross-reactive with common cold coronaviruses.

The ViraFEST assay stimulated PBMC with viral peptide pools and then used TCR sequencing to identify antigen-specific CD4+ T cell clonotypes by expansion. After about 9 days of culture, CD4+ T cells were isolated with the EasySep CD4+ T cell isolation kit. Negative nucleocapsid antibody results before and after vaccination confirmed that the healthy vaccine recipients had no prior SARS-CoV-2 infection. Each well held around 2 million PBMC cultured in IMDM containing about 5.4% human AB serum, roughly 9.6 IU/ml IL-2 and gentamicin, along with roughly 10 ug/ml peptides. On days 3 and 7, half of the culture medium was replaced with fresh IL-2-containing medium. Unless noted otherwise, every peptide stimulation condition was cultured in triplicate wells. Using Ficoll-Paque Plus gradient centrifugation, PBMC were separated from whole blood and then either used fresh or cryopreserved at -140C. Overlapping peptide pools spanned the spike proteins of SARS-CoV-2 and the common cold coronaviruses HCoV-NL63, HCoV-OC43 and HCoV-229E. The QIAamp micro DNA kit was used to extract genomic DNA from the cultured CD4+ T cells.

Including the terminal cysteine and phenylalanine, the CDR3 comprises 16 residues. Of the read, only the CDR3 DNA is kept; its 48 bases are in frame from base 1. The V end gives up 5 bases and the J end 4 bases, leaving 11 bases in the junction not matched to a gene. Based on the germline V gene (reference sequence), the CDR1 and CDR2 sequences are LNHDA and SQIVND. Libraries came from the immunoSEQ multiplex PCR assay. DNA from the cultured, isolated CD4+ T cells was subjected to TCR beta CDR3 sequencing. On the authors' methods: The analysis removed non-productive TCR sequences, trimmed reads to the CDR3 region, and retained only CDR3s that were 7 or more amino acids long. Antigen-specific clonotypes were identified using the MANAFEST web app by comparison of expansion in peptide wells against reference cultures. To be called positive, a clone needed expansion at FDR<0.05 compared with the reference and with all other wells, an odds ratio greater than 5, and a frequency greater than 0.1% in two replicate wells. Clonotypes significantly expanded in SARS-CoV-2 spike wells and in at least one common cold coronavirus spike condition were defined as cross-reactive. CDR3 similarity was assessed by Levenshtein distance with the stringdist R package, and unrooted trees were built with ape in R 3.6.1. TCRdb took over this immuneACCESS table, retaining in-frame rearrangements with V and J assigned. Such tables are incomplete; in checked studies, under half of the missing clones stem from an unresolved V gene, and the remainder is unexplained. That table is the source of V, J and clone size, and D and trimming were worked out from the DNA. The sample has over 50,000 clones on record, roughly 81% of them singletons. Over 2% of the sample belongs to the ten largest clones.

Here the chain combines TRBV19 and TRBJ2-1; 7 junctional bases match TRBD1. Material: CD4+ T cells from PBMCs cultured with HCoV-229E spike peptides, obtained before COVID-19 vaccination. The cell subset or site label corresponds to: HCoV-229E spike overlapping peptide pool stimulation. The TCR comes from a human donor who received a COVID-19 vaccine. The sequenced DNA is TGTGCCAGTAGTGTCAGAGGGGGCTTTGGGTACAATGAGCAGTTCTTC. The resulting protein is CASSVRGGFGYNEQFF.